Listed here is a single T cell receptor beta chain. Its antigen is unidentified. This sample was taken from a study of cytomegalovirus exposure and HLA in healthy donors. Overall study results and limits: In an earlier analysis, about 87% or about 30%: the productive usage of most TCR beta V segments.

The PCR employed 60 Vbeta primers together with 13 Jbeta primers. Data came from immunoSEQ multiplex PCR; TCRdb stores just in-frame clones and leaves some out. The sample has more than 90,000 clones, around 85% seen once. The sample was PBMCs. The sequence was obtained from a young man in good health and CMV-seronegative.

CDR3: CASSSGGRAKGNEQFF. In DNA, the CDR3 is TGTGCCAGCAGCTCTGGCGGGAGGGCCAAGGGGAATGAGCAGTTCTTC. The gene calls are TRBV5-4 and TRBJ2-1, with 9 bases matching TRBD2. Per germline, CDR1 SGHNT and CDR2 YYREEE (reference sequence). Germline trimming cut 3 bases from V and 7 bases from J; bases unmatched to any gene: 11. There are 16 residues in the CDR3.